This TCR beta chain comes out of a study of vaccination and CD4 T cells after COVID-19. Study in general: A vaccine, either BNT162b2 or mRNA-1273, was given to participants in two doses.

V gave up 0 bases and J gave up 4 bases, with 10 bases separating them. This CDR3 spans 15 amino acids. Comment on this clonotype: Antigen specificity is unknown.

Treatment given: approximately nine-day PBMC culture with coronavirus spike peptide pools or control peptides (ViraFEST assay). An Oncomine TCR Beta short-read assay was used to sequence the DNA from cultured CD4+ T cells. TCRdb processed the PCR reads anew with MiXCR; each CDR3 protein has one entry. The table records tens of thousands of distinct CDR3 sequences, approximately 48% of them present only once. The specimen was CD4+ T cells from blood, cultured in vitro. The rearrangement uses TRBV12-3 or TRBV12-4 and TRBJ1-5, with D unresolved. The receptor's source is a human donor who had recovered from COVID-19. The CDR3 DNA follows: TGTGCCAGCAGTTTAGCGATGGCAGGAAATCAGCCCCAGCATTTT. Amino acids: CASSLAMAGNQPQHF.